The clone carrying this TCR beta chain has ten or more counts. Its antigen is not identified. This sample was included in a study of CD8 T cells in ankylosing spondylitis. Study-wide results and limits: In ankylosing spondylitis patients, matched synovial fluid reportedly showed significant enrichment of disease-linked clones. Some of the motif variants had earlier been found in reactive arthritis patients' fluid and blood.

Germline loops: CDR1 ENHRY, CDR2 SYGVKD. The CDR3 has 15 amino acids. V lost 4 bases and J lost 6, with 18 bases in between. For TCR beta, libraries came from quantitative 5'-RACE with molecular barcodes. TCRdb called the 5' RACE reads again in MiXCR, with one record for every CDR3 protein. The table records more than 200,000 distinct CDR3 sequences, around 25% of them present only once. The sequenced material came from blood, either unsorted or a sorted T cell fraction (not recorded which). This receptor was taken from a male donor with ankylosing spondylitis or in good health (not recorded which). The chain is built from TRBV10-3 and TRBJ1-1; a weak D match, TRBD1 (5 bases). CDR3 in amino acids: CAISASGTPLAEAFF. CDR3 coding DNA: TGTGCCATCAGTGCGTCCGGGACGCCTTTAGCTGAAGCTTTCTTT.